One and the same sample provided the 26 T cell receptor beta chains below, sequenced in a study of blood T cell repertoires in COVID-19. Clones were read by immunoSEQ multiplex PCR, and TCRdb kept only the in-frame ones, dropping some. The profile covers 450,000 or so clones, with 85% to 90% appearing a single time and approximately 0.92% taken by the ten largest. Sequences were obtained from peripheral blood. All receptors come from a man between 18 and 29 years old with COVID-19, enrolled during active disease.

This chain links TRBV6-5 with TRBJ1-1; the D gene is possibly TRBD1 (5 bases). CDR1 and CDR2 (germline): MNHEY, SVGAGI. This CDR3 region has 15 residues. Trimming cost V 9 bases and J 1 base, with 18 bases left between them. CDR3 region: CASYERRGANTEAFF. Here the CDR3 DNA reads TGTGCCAGTTACGAGCGCCGCGGGGCGAACACTGAAGCTTTCTTT.

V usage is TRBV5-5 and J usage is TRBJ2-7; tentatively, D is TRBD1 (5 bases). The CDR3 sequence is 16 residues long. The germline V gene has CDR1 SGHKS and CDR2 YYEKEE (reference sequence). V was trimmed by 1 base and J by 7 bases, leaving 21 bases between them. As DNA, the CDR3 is TGTGCCAGCAGCTTGCTATCGGGCAGGGCCCTCAATGAGCAGTACTTC. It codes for CASSLLSGRALNEQYF.

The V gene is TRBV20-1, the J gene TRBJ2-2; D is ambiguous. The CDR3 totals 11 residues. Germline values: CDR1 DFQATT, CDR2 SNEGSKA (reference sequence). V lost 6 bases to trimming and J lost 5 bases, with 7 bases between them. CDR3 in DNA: TGCAGTGCCCTCCGTACCGGGGAGCTGTTTTTT. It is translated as CSALRTGELFF.

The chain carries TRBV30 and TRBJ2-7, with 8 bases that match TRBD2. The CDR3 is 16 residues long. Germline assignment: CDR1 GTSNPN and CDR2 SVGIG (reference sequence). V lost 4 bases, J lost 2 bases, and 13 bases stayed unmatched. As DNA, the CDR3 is TGTGCCTGGACACCTAAAGCGGGAGAAAGGCCCTACGAGCAGTACTTC. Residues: CAWTPKAGERPYEQYF.

The CDR3 protein is CASSANSYNEQFF. The CDR3 region has the DNA TGTGCCAGCAGCGCTAACTCCTACAATGAGCAGTTCTTC. This chain joins TRBV12-3 or TRBV12-4 and TRBJ2-1; D call uncertain. Deletions cut 6 bases from V and 0 bases from J, with 6 bases between. This CDR3 has 13 residues.

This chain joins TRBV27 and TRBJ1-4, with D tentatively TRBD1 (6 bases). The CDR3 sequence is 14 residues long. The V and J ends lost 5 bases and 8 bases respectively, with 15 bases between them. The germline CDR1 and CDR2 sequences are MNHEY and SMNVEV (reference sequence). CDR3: CASSPPGVVEKLFF. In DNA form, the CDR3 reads TGTGCCAGCAGTCCCCCAGGGGTGGTCGAAAAACTGTTTTTT.

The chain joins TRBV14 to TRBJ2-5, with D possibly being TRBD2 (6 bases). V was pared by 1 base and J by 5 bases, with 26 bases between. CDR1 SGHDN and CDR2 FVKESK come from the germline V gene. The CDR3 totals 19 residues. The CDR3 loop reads CASSQVALKAGPRRETQYF. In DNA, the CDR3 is TGTGCCAGCAGCCAAGTGGCCCTTAAAGCGGGCCCGAGAAGGGAGACCCAGTACTTC.

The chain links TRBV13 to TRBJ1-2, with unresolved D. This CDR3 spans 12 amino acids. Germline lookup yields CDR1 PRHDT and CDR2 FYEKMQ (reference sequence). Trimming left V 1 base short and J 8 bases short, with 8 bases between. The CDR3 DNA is TGTGCCAGCAGCTTAGCAACGGAGGGCTACACCTTC. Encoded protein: CASSLATEGYTF.

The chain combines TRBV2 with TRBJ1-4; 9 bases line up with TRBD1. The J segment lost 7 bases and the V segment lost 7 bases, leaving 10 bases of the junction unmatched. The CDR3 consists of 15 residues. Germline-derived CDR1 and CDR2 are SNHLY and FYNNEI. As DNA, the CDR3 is TGTGCCAGCAAGCCCGGGACAGGGCCCTCTGAAAAACTGTTTTTT. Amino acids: CASKPGTGPSEKLFF.

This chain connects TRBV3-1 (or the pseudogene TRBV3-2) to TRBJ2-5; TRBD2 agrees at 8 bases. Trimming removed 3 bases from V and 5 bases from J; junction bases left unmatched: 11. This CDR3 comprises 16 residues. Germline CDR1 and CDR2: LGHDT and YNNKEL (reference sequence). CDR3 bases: TGTGCCAGCAGCCACGCCACCGGGAGGGGTTGGGAGACCCAGTACTTC. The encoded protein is CASSHATGRGWETQYF.

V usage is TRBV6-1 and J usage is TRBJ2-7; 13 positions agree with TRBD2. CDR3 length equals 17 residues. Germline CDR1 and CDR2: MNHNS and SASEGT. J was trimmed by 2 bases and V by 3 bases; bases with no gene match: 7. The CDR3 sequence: CASSDETSGGIPYEQYF. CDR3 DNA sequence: TGTGCCAGCAGTGACGAGACTAGCGGGGGGATCCCCTACGAGCAGTACTTC.

The CDR3 nucleotides read TGCGCCAGCAGCTGGGACAGCCCGGGACCGACCTCATCCGGGGAGCTGTTTTTT. Its protein is CASSWDSPGPTSSGELFF. The chain is built from TRBV5-1 and TRBJ2-2; 7 nucleotides align to TRBD1. The CDR3 loop spans 18 amino acids. The junction had 17 bases not matched to a gene; V was cut back by 3 bases and J by 6 bases. CDR1 and CDR2 (germline): SGHRS, YFSETQ.

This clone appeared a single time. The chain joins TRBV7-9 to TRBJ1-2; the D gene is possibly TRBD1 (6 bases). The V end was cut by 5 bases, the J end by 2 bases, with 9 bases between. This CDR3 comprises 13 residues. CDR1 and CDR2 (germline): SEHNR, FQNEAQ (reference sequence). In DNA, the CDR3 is TGTGCCAGCAGCATAACAGGGAACTATGGCTACACCTTC. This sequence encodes CASSITGNYGYTF. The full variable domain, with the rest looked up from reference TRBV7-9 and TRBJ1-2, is DTGVSQNPRHKITKRGQNVTFRCDPISEHNRLYWYRQTLGQGPEFLTYFQNEAQLEKSRLLSDRFSAERPKGSFSTLEIQRTEQGDSAMYLCASSITGNYGYTFGSGTRLTVV.

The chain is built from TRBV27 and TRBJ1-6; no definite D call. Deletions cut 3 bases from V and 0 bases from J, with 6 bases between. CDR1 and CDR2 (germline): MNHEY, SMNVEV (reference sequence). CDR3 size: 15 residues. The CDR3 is CASSFWSSYNSPLHF. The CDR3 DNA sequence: TGTGCCAGCAGTTTTTGGAGCTCCTATAATTCACCCCTCCACTTT.

This chain's CDR3 is CASSQYRGRVNTEAFF. The CDR3 bases are TGTGCCAGCAGCCAATACAGGGGGCGGGTGAACACTGAAGCTTTCTTT. This chain uses TRBV3-1 (or the pseudogene TRBV3-2) with TRBJ1-1, with 9 bases identical to TRBD1. The CDR3 covers 16 residues. The V gene end was trimmed by 2 bases and the J gene end by 0 bases; junction bases not matched to a gene: 4. In germline, CDR1 is LGHDT, CDR2 YNNKEL (reference sequence).

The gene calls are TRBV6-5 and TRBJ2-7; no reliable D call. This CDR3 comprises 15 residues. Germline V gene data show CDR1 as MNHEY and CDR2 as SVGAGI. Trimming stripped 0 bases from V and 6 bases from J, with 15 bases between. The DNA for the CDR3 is TGTGCCAGCAGTTACTCGAACGTAGAGGTCGGCGAGCAGTACTTC. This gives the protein CASSYSNVEVGEQYF.

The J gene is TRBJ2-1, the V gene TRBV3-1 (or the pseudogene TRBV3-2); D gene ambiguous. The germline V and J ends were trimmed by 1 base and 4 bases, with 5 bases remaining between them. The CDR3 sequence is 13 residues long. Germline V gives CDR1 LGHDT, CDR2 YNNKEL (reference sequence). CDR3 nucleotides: TGTGCCAGCAGCCAAGTCCCATACAATGAGCAGTTCTTC. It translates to CASSQVPYNEQFF.

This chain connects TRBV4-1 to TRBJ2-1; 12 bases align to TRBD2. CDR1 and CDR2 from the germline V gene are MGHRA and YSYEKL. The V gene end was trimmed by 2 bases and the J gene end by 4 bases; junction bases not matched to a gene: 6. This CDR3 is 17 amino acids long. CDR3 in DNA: TGCGCCAGCAGCCAACGATCTAGCGGGAGGGGATACAATGAGCAGTTCTTC. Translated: CASSQRSSGRGYNEQFF.

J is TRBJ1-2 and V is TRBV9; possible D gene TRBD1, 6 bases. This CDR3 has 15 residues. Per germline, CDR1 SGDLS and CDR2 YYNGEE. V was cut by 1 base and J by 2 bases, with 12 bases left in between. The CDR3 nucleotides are TGTGCCAGCAGCGTATCCCCGACAGGCAACTATGGCTACACCTTC. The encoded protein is CASSVSPTGNYGYTF.

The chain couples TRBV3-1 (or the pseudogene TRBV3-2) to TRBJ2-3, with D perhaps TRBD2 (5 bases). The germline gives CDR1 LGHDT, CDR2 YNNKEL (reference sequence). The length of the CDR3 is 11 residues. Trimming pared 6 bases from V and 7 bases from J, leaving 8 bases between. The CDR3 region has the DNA TGTGCCAGCAGAACGGGGAATACGCAGTATTTT. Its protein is CASRTGNTQYF.

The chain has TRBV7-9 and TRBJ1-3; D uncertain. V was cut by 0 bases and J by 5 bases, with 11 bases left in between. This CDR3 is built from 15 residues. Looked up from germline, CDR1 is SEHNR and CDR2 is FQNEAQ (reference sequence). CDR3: CASSLARAIRNTIYF. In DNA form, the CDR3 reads TGTGCCAGCAGCTTAGCGCGGGCCATAAGAAACACCATATATTTT.

CDR3 DNA: TGTGCCAGCAGCCCAGAGGGGGGAAAGGCTTTCTTT. It yields the protein CASSPEGGKAFF. The chain carries TRBV3-1 (or the pseudogene TRBV3-2) and TRBJ1-1, with D maybe TRBD1 (6 bases). This CDR3 comprises 12 residues. V lost 4 bases and J 11 bases, leaving 14 bases between the germline ends. Germline CDR1 and CDR2: LGHDT and YNNKEL (reference sequence).

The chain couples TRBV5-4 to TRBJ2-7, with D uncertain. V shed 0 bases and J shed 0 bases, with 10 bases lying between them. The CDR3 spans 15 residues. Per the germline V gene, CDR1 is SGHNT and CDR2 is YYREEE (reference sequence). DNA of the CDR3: TGTGCCAGCAGCTTGGTTCCGTTAAACTCCTACGAGCAGTACTTC. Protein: CASSLVPLNSYEQYF.

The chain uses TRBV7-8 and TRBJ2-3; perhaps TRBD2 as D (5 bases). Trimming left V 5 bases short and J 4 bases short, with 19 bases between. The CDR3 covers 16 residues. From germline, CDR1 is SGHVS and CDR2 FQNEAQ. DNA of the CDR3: TGTGCCAGCAGCCTTGGACTTTCGGGATCCCCAGATACGCAGTATTTT. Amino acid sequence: CASSLGLSGSPDTQYF.

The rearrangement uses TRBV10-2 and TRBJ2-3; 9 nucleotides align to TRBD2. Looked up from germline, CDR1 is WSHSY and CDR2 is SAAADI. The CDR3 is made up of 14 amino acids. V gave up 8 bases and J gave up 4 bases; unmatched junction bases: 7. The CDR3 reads CASRIAGVADTQYF. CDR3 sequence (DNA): TGCGCCAGCCGGATAGCGGGAGTTGCAGATACGCAGTATTTT.

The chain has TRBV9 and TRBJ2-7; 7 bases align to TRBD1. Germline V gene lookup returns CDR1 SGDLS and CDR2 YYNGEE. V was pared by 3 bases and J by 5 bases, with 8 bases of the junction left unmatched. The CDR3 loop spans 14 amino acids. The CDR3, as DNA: TGTGCCAGCAGCGAAAGCACAGGGGTACACGAGCAGTACTTC. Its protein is CASSESTGVHEQYF.